This is a list of T cell receptor beta chains from one sample in a study of T cell responses to AZD1222 COVID-19 vaccine. TCRdb keeps only in-frame clones here, not all; method: immunoSEQ multiplex PCR. The sample carries tens of thousands of clones, around 90% recorded once. Sequencing was performed on peripheral blood, taken on day 0 of AZD1222 vaccination. These receptors originate from an adult in good health. Each CDR3 is given with its conserved first and last residue. A D gene is named only where the DNA matches it firmly. Clone size appears in some rows only: once, few, many, or a class for an expanded clone.

CDR3 protein: CASSSSGRSFTYEQYF
CDR3 DNA: TGTGCCAGCAGTTCATCGGGCCGGTCGTTTACCTACGAGCAGTACTTC
CDR3 length: 16
clone size: -
J gene: TRBJ2-7
V gene: TRBV6-5
D gene: -

CDR3 protein: CASSQDGAGYTF
CDR3 DNA: TGTGCCAGCAGCCAAGATGGGGCCGGCTACACCTTC
CDR3 length: 12
clone size: few
J gene: TRBJ1-2
V gene: TRBV4-2
D gene: -

CDR3 protein: CASSLGPDREAGELFF
CDR3 DNA: TGTGCCAGCAGTCTGGGGCCGGACAGGGAGGCCGGGGAGCTGTTTTTT
CDR3 length: 16
clone size: -
J gene: TRBJ2-2
V gene: TRBV28
D gene: TRBD1

CDR3 protein: CASSESYNEQFF
CDR3 DNA: TGTGCCAGCAGTGAAAGCTACAATGAGCAGTTCTTC
CDR3 length: 12
clone size: -
J gene: TRBJ2-1
V gene: TRBV2
D gene: -

CDR3 protein: CASSPGRGETQYF
CDR3 DNA: TGTGCCAGCTCACCGGGCAGGGGTGAGACCCAGTACTTC
CDR3 length: 13
clone size: -
J gene: TRBJ2-5
V gene: TRBV18
D gene: -

CDR3 protein: CATKNRPGANVLTF
CDR3 DNA: TGTGCCACTAAGAATCGGCCTGGGGCCAACGTCCTGACTTTC
CDR3 length: 14
clone size: -
J gene: TRBJ2-6
V gene: TRBV27
D gene: -

CDR3 protein: CASSVGQGLPYEQYF
CDR3 DNA: TGTGCCAGCAGCGTCGGACAGGGTCTCCCCTACGAGCAGTACTTC
CDR3 length: 15
clone size: few
J gene: TRBJ2-7
V gene: TRBV9
D gene: TRBD1

CDR3 protein: CASRSDSYEQYF
CDR3 DNA: TGTGCCAGCAGGAGCGACAGTTACGAGCAGTACTTC
CDR3 length: 12
clone size: -
J gene: TRBJ2-7
V gene: TRBV5-4
D gene: -

CDR3 protein: CASTRGTSAPSSYNEQFF
CDR3 DNA: TGCGCCAGCACCCGAGGGACTTCGGCCCCCAGCTCCTACAATGAGCAGTTCTTC
CDR3 length: 18
clone size: -
J gene: TRBJ2-1
V gene: TRBV5-1
D gene: -

CDR3 protein: CASSIGGQSNSPLHF
CDR3 DNA: TGTGCCAGTAGTATTGGGGGACAGTCTAATTCACCCCTCCACTTT
CDR3 length: 15
clone size: -
J gene: TRBJ1-6
V gene: TRBV19
D gene: TRBD1

CDR3 protein: CASSQTGGSYGYTF
CDR3 DNA: TGTGCCAGCAGTCAAACAGGGGGAAGCTATGGCTACACCTTC
CDR3 length: 14
clone size: -
J gene: TRBJ1-2
V gene: TRBV3-1/TRBV3-2
D gene: TRBD1

CDR3 protein: CATTWDSMIYEQYF
CDR3 DNA: TGTGCCACCACGTGGGACAGTATGATATACGAGCAGTACTTC
CDR3 length: 14
clone size: once
J gene: TRBJ2-7
V gene: TRBV6-5
D gene: TRBD1

CDR3 protein: CASSLGTVTDTQYF
CDR3 DNA: TGTGCCAGCAGCTTGGGGACGGTCACAGATACGCAGTATTTT
CDR3 length: 14
clone size: once
J gene: TRBJ2-3
V gene: TRBV5-6
D gene: -

CDR3 protein: CSASPGAGGTDTQYF
CDR3 DNA: TGCAGTGCTAGTCCCGGGGCAGGGGGGACAGATACGCAGTATTTT
CDR3 length: 15
clone size: -
J gene: TRBJ2-3
V gene: TRBV20-1
D gene: -

CDR3 protein: CASSLGANYGYTF
CDR3 DNA: TGTGCCAGCAGCTTAGGGGCTAACTATGGCTACACCTTC
CDR3 length: 13
clone size: -
J gene: TRBJ1-2
V gene: TRBV7-9
D gene: -